The 19 T cell receptor beta chains below were found in one sample sequenced in a study of T cells in Graves' hyperthyroidism and ophthalmopathy. Template material for amplifying TCR beta CDR3 regions consisted of RNA transcripts. When the TCR CDR3 underwent first-round RT-PCR, the HTBI primer set was used. TCRdb reanalysed the multiplex PCR reads using MiXCR and keeps one entry per CDR3 protein. The data hold around 350,000 distinct CDR3 sequences, with about 19% observed a single time. Sequenced input: blood. These receptors came from a woman younger than 30 with Graves' hyperthyroidism.

This clonotype was counted at least ten times. CDR3 sequence: CASTPHPGEKQYF. In DNA form, the CDR3 reads TGTGCCAGCACTCCACACCCAGGGGAAAAGCAGTACTTC. V usage is TRBV27 and J usage is TRBJ2-7, with a weak D call TRBD1 (6 bases). V was trimmed by 7 bases and J by 8 bases, leaving 18 bases between them. The germline V gene has CDR1 MNHEY and CDR2 SMNVEV (reference sequence). This CDR3 comprises 13 residues.

A few counts support this clonotype. One end of the junction varies from germline; a read error may be responsible. CDR3 protein: CATSDFYPQGAEGCTF. CDR3 DNA: TGTGCCACCAGCGATTTCTACCCACAGGGGGCAGAAGGCTGCACCTTC. This rearrangement joins TRBV15 to TRBJ1-2; 9 bases are shared with TRBD1. CDR1 is LNHNV, CDR2 YYDKDF, per germline (reference sequence). This CDR3 comprises 16 residues.

This clonotype was recorded at least ten times. The chain combines TRBV9 with TRBJ1-1; unclear D gene. This CDR3 is built from 14 residues. From germline, CDR1 is SGDLS and CDR2 YYNGEE. V dropped 2 bases and J dropped 0 bases, with 8 bases sitting between them. As DNA, the CDR3 is TGTGCCAGCAGCGTGGATCCAATGAACACTGAAGCTTTCTTT. Translation gives CASSVDPMNTEAFF.

At least ten counts were recorded for this clonotype. The rearrangement links TRBV28 to TRBJ2-7; possibly TRBD1 or TRBD2 for D (5 bases each). The CDR3 is 14 residues long. Germline CDR1 reads MDHEN; CDR2 reads SYDVKM. Trimming pared 2 bases from V and 4 bases from J, leaving 12 bases between. The CDR3 loop reads CASSLVGTEYEQYF. The CDR3 nucleotides read TGTGCCAGCAGTTTAGTAGGGACGGAATACGAGCAGTACTTC.

The sample holds many counts of this clonotype. The genes are TRBV5-1 and TRBJ2-7; 13 nucleotides line up with TRBD2. Germline V gene sequence: CDR1 SGHRS, CDR2 YFSETQ. Unmatched junction bases numbered 6, after V lost 4 bases and J lost 2 bases. CDR3 size: 16 residues. For the CDR3, the DNA is TGCGCCAGCAGCAGGGGACTAGCGGGGAACACCTACGAGCAGTACTTC. It encodes CASSRGLAGNTYEQYF.

This clonotype was detected ten times or more. The chain carries TRBV30 and TRBJ1-5, with a weak D call TRBD1 (5 bases). Looked up from germline, CDR1 is GTSNPN and CDR2 is SVGIG (reference sequence). Trimming shortened V by 2 bases and J by 1 base, and 6 bases separated the two germline ends. This CDR3 comprises 13 residues. CDR3 DNA: TGTGCCTGGAGTCAGGGAAGCAATCAGCCCCAGCATTTT. As protein: CAWSQGSNQPQHF.

Ten or more counts support this clonotype. The chain carries TRBV7-9 and TRBJ1-1; no reliable D call. The germline V gene encodes CDR1 SEHNR and CDR2 FQNEAQ (reference sequence). Trimming took 8 bases from V and 6 from J, leaving 13 bases between them. The CDR3 loop spans 12 amino acids. CDR3 amino acids: CASLRGKSEAFF. The CDR3 DNA sequence: TGTGCCAGCTTACGCGGGAAATCTGAAGCTTTCTTT.

This clonotype has only a few counts. The chain couples TRBV5-1 to TRBJ2-7; 9 bases fit TRBD1. Germline lookup yields CDR1 SGHRS and CDR2 YFSETQ. V shed 5 bases and J 7 bases; nucleotides not matched to a gene: 10. The CDR3 is 14 amino acids. In DNA, the CDR3 is TGCGCCAGCAGTTATTACAGGGGGCGCGGGGAGCAGTACTTC. It yields the protein CASSYYRGRGEQYF. Together with reference TRBV5-1 and TRBJ2-7, the CDR3 gives the full variable domain: KAGVTQTPRYLIKTRGQQVTLSCSPISGHRSVSWYQQTPGQGLQFLFEYFSETQRNKGNFPGRFSGRQFSNSRSEMNVSTLELGDSALYLCASSYYRGRGEQYFGPGTRLTVT.

This clonotype was counted ten times or more. V gene TRBV9 combines with J gene TRBJ1-2; tentatively, D is TRBD1 (5 bases). The CDR3 length is 14 residues. Deletions cut 3 bases from V and 2 bases from J, with 11 bases between. The germline CDR1 and CDR2 sequences are SGDLS and YYNGEE. For the CDR3, the DNA is TGTGCCAGCAGCGAAAGGGACGGCAACTATGGCTACACCTTC. Translating gives CASSERDGNYGYTF.

This clonotype was seen at least ten times. Likely a read error: the CDR3 ends without its conserved phenylalanine or tryptophan. The rearrangement joins TRBV12-3 or TRBV12-4 to TRBJ1-3; 9 nucleotides match TRBD1. V lost 6 bases to trimming and J lost 2 bases; unmatched junction nucleotides: 5. CDR3 length: 15 residues. CDR3 in DNA: TGTGCCAGCAGCCGCCGGGACAGGGCTGGAAACACCATATATCTT. Its protein product is CASSRRDRAGNTIYL.

This clonotype was observed at least ten times. This chain joins TRBV3-1 and TRBJ2-7; D not resolved. The V gene lost 3 bases and the J gene lost 4 bases, with 10 bases spanning the gap. In germline, CDR1 is LGHDT, CDR2 YNNKEL (reference sequence). The CDR3 totals 13 residues. DNA of the CDR3: TGTGCCAGCAGCCAGGCCCCTCTTTACGAGCAGTACTTC. Its protein product is CASSQAPLYEQYF.

The genes are TRBV13 and TRBJ2-2, with no clear D. Germline V gene lookup returns CDR1 PRHDT and CDR2 FYEKMQ (reference sequence). This CDR3 spans 16 amino acids. Trimming shortened V by 4 bases and J by 0 bases, and 12 bases separated the two germline ends. The CDR3 sequence: CASSSHGPTNTGELFF. The CDR3 DNA sequence: TGTGCCAGCAGCTCACACGGGCCTACGAACACCGGGGAGCTGTTTTTT.

This clonotype was seen at least ten times. The chain is built from TRBV7-9 and TRBJ2-2; 9 bases match TRBD1. Per germline, CDR1 SEHNR and CDR2 FQNEAQ (reference sequence). V lost 4 bases and J lost 6; bases outside the gene matches: 0. This CDR3 has 13 amino acids. In nucleotides, the CDR3 is TGTGCCAGCAGCTGGACAGGGGCCGGGGAGCTGTTTTTT. Protein product: CASSWTGAGELFF.

With respect to this clonotype: Since a much larger clone is just one base distant, this may be a read error. V gene TRBV6-1 combines with J gene TRBJ2-3, with D hard to call. The DNA end lines up better with TRBJ1-5; the J call may be wrong. CDR3 length: 12 amino acids. Per the germline V gene, CDR1 is MNHNS and CDR2 is SASEGT. The CDR3 DNA reads TGTGCCAGCAGTGAAAATATAGATACGCAGCATTTT. Translated: CASSENIDTQHF.

The chain carries TRBV24-1 and TRBJ2-2; either TRBD1 or TRBD2 may supply D (6 bases each). Per the germline V gene, CDR1 is KGHDR and CDR2 is SFDVKD. Trimming stripped 1 base from V and 5 bases from J, with 16 bases between. There are 17 residues in the CDR3. The CDR3 bases are TGTGCCACCAGTGATTTAGGGGGGCGCGGTCCGACCGGGGAGCTGTTTTTT. Translation gives CATSDLGGRGPTGELFF.

This clonotype was detected ten times or more. The V call is TRBV15, the J call TRBJ2-7; D is unclear. Germline V gives CDR1 LNHNV, CDR2 YYDKDF (reference sequence). This CDR3 is 12 amino acids long. V lost 0 bases, J lost 5 bases, and 5 bases lay in between. CDR3 sequence reads: CATSRDQHEQYF. Written as DNA, the CDR3 is TGTGCCACCAGCAGAGATCAGCACGAGCAGTACTTC.

This clonotype was seen at least ten times. This sequence joins TRBV27 and TRBJ1-1, with unresolved D. The CDR3 spans 14 residues. Germline CDR1 and CDR2: MNHEY and SMNVEV (reference sequence). Trimming stripped 6 bases from V and 1 base from J, with 12 bases between. The CDR3 loop reads CASRPGLQNTEAFF. CDR3 coding DNA: TGTGCCAGCAGACCCGGACTGCAGAACACTGAAGCTTTCTTT.

This sequence joins TRBV30 and TRBJ1-2, with D uncertain. Looked up from germline, CDR1 is GTSNPN and CDR2 is SVGIG (reference sequence). CDR3 length: 11 residues. V shed 5 bases and J shed 10 bases, with 14 bases lying between them. The CDR3 sequence is CAWGLGGDYTF. The CDR3 bases are TGTGCCTGGGGTTTAGGTGGGGACTACACCTTC.

This clonotype was recorded many times. The V call is TRBV5-1, the J call TRBJ1-2, with unresolved D. Per germline, CDR1 SGHRS and CDR2 YFSETQ. V lost 0 bases and J lost 6, with 12 bases in between. This CDR3 region has 14 residues. CDR3 region: CASSLAVGMDGYTF. The CDR3 bases are TGCGCCAGCAGCTTGGCCGTGGGAATGGATGGCTACACCTTC.